Reported below is one TCR beta chain. The data derive from a study of T cells in Graves' hyperthyroidism and ophthalmopathy. Germline loops: CDR1 SGHDT, CDR2 YYEEEE. CDR3 length equals 13 residues. With 0 bases removed from V and 4 bases from J, the gap between germline ends came to 8 bases. Authors of the study amplified TCR beta CDR3 regions from RNA transcripts. The HTBI primer set served for first-round RT-PCR of the TCR CDR3. In TCRdb, the multiplex PCR reads were re-called with MiXCR into one record per CDR3 protein. The sample consists of about 400,000 distinct CDR3 sequences, around 15% of them appearing once.

The V call is TRBV5-6, the J call TRBJ2-7; D is undetermined. The material sequenced was blood. The source is an older woman with Graves' ophthalmopathy. The CDR3 loop reads CASSLVENYEQYF. DNA of the CDR3: TGTGCCAGCAGCTTGGTTGAGAATTACGAGCAGTACTTC.